The rows below give T cell receptor beta chains drawn from one sample of a study of shared clonotypes between healthy human individuals. Clones were read by immunoSEQ multiplex PCR, and TCRdb kept only the in-frame ones, dropping some. This table has about 1.5 million clones, approximately 98% appearing once. Sequencing was done on a sample of naive CD4+ T cells sorted from blood. The source is a man aged 25-45 years in good health. Both conserved end residues are part of each CDR3. A D gene is named only where the DNA matches it firmly. Size is stated for part of the rows, as once, few or many counts, or as a class when the clone is expanded.

length: 12
J: TRBJ2-7
D: .
V: TRBV5-1
size: .
DNA: TGCGCCAGCAGCTTGAACCACTACGAGCAGTACTTC
CDR3: CASSLNHYEQYF

length: 14
J: TRBJ2-5
D: .
V: TRBV2
size: .
DNA: TGTGCCAGCAGATGGACGGAGCCCCAAGAGACCCAGTACTTC
CDR3: CASRWTEPQETQYF

length: 16
J: TRBJ1-3
D: .
V: TRBV7-2
size: .
DNA: TGTGCCAGCAGCTTGACCGGGACGCCTTCTGGAAACACCATATATTTT
CDR3: CASSLTGTPSGNTIYF

length: 14
J: TRBJ1-2
D: .
V: TRBV2
size: once
DNA: TGTGCCAGCAGTGAAGCCAGGGCTAACTATGGCTACACCTTC
CDR3: CASSEARANYGYTF

length: 15
J: TRBJ2-7
D: .
V: TRBV4-3
size: .
DNA: TGCGCCAGCAGCCAGGGACGTTCAAGCTCCTACGAGCAGTACTTC
CDR3: CASSQGRSSSYEQYF

length: 13
J: TRBJ2-7
D: TRBD2
V: TRBV5-4
size: .
DNA: TGTGCCAGCAGCTTGCGTCGGGGGAGGGAACAGTACTTC
CDR3: CASSLRRGREQYF

length: 15
J: TRBJ2-1
D: .
V: TRBV5-1
size: once
DNA: TGCGCCAGCAGCCTGGGACGGCTGGGGTTCGATGAGCAGTTCTTC
CDR3: CASSLGRLGFDEQFF

length: 16
J: TRBJ1-5
D: TRBD1
V: TRBV4-2
size: .
DNA: TGTGCCAGCAGCCATCCCCTCAGACAGGGGGCTCAGCCCCAGCATTTT
CDR3: CASSHPLRQGAQPQHF

length: 16
J: TRBJ2-7
D: .
V: TRBV5-1
size: .
DNA: TGCGCCAGCAGCTTGCGCCGCTCAGGATCCTCCTACGAGCAGTACTTC
CDR3: CASSLRRSGSSYEQYF

length: 15
J: TRBJ2-7
D: .
V: TRBV5-1
size: .
DNA: TGCGCCAGCAGCCCGCGGACAGATTGGGTATACGAGCAGTACTTC
CDR3: CASSPRTDWVYEQYF

length: 16
J: TRBJ2-1
D: .
V: TRBV28
size: .
DNA: TGTGCCAGCAGTTTAATTGGCCAGGGTTCCTACAATGAGCAGTTCTTC
CDR3: CASSLIGQGSYNEQFF

length: 15
J: TRBJ2-5
D: .
V: TRBV5-1
size: .
DNA: TGCGCCAGCAGCTTGGCCGGAAAGGGTCAAGAGACCCAGTACTTC
CDR3: CASSLAGKGQETQYF

length: 14
J: TRBJ2-3
D: .
V: TRBV2
size: .
DNA: TGTGCCACTCAATACTTGGAGAGCACAGATACGCAGTATTTT
CDR3: CATQYLESTDTQYF

length: 13
J: TRBJ2-7
D: .
V: TRBV6-5
size: .
DNA: TGTGCCAGCAGAACCCCTCGAGGGAGGGAGCAGTACTTC
CDR3: CASRTPRGREQYF

length: 17
J: TRBJ2-7
D: TRBD1
V: TRBV28
size: once
DNA: TGTGCCAGCAGTTTTTTCCCCGGGACAGGCTACCCCTACGAGCAGTACTTC
CDR3: CASSFFPGTGYPYEQYF

length: 13
J: TRBJ1-5
D: .
V: TRBV2
size: .
DNA: TGTGCCAGCAGTGAAGACAGTCGTCAGCCCCAGCATTTT
CDR3: CASSEDSRQPQHF

length: 12
J: TRBJ2-5
D: .
V: TRBV10-3
size: .
DNA: TGTGCCATCAGTGCGGAATCAGAGACCCAGTACTTC
CDR3: CAISAESETQYF

length: 16
J: TRBJ2-1
D: .
V: TRBV5-4
size: .
DNA: TGTGCCAGCAGCCCCGGTGGGCCTGCCTTTTACAATGAGCAGTTCTTC
CDR3: CASSPGGPAFYNEQFF

length: 10
J: TRBJ2-7
D: .
V: TRBV5-6
size: .
DNA: TGTGCCAGCAGCCCCCTCGAGCAGTACTTC
CDR3: CASSPLEQYF

length: 16
J: TRBJ1-1
D: .
V: TRBV18
size: .
DNA: TGTGCCAGCTCACCGGGGGTTCAGGGATTTAGGACTGAAGCTTTCTTT
CDR3: CASSPGVQGFRTEAFF

length: 15
J: TRBJ2-1
D: TRBD2
V: TRBV19
size: .
DNA: TGTGCCAGTAGGGAGGTAGCGGGAGGGCCAGGTGAGCAGTTCTTC
CDR3: CASREVAGGPGEQFF

length: 12
J: TRBJ2-5
D: .
V: TRBV5-5
size: .
DNA: TGTGCCAGCAGTCGTCAACTGGAGACCCAGTACTTC
CDR3: CASSRQLETQYF

length: 17
J: TRBJ2-5
D: TRBD1
V: TRBV7-2
size: once
DNA: TGTGCCAGCAGCCCGCGGACAGGGGGTATTGTTCTAGAGACCCAGTACTTC
CDR3: CASSPRTGGIVLETQYF

length: 17
J: TRBJ1-4
D: TRBD1
V: TRBV5-5
size: .
DNA: TGTGCCAGCAGCTTGCGGGGACAGGGACTTGGGGATGAAAAACTGTTTTTT
CDR3: CASSLRGQGLGDEKLFF

length: 15
J: TRBJ1-2
D: .
V: TRBV6-1
size: .
DNA: TGTGCCAGCAGTAGGAACCGGGACCTTAACTATGGCTACACCTTC
CDR3: CASSRNRDLNYGYTF

length: 18
J: TRBJ1-3
D: .
V: TRBV4-1
size: .
DNA: TGCGCCAGCAGCCGGTCCGGAGGGCGGCCGGGTTCTGGAAACACCATATATTTT
CDR3: CASSRSGGRPGSGNTIYF

length: 13
J: TRBJ1-1
D: .
V: TRBV19
size: .
DNA: TGTGCCACCAAAGACAAAGCGAACACTGAAGCTTTCTTT
CDR3: CATKDKANTEAFF

length: 15
J: TRBJ2-5
D: .
V: TRBV5-1
size: .
DNA: TGCGCCAGCAGCCCTAGACAGAGAACCCAAGAGACCCAGTACTTC
CDR3: CASSPRQRTQETQYF